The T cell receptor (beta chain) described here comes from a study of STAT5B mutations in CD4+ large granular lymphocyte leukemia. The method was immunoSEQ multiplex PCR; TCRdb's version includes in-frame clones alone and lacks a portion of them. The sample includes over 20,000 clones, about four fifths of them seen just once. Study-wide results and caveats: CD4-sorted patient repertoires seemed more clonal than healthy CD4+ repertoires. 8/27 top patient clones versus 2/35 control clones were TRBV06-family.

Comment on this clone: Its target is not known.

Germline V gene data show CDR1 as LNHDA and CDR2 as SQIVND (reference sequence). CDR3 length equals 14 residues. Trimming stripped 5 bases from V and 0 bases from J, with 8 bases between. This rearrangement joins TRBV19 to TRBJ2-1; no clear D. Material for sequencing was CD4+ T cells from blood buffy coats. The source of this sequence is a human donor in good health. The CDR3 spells CASSPVSSYNEQFF. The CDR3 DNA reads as TGTGCCAGTAGTCCGGTGAGCTCCTACAATGAGCAGTTCTTC. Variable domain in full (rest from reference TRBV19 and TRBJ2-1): DGGITQSPKYLFRKEGQNVTLSCEQNLNHDAMYWYRQDPGQGLRLIYYSQIVNDFQKGDIAEGYSVSREKKESFPLTVTSAQKNPTAFYLCASSPVSSYNEQFFGPGTRLTVL.